This is a list of T cell receptor beta chains from one sample in a study of blood T cell repertoires in COVID-19. Using immunoSEQ multiplex PCR, the repertoire was profiled, and TCRdb retains in-frame clones only, with some absent. The repertoire holds 250,000 or so clones, with roughly nine tenths as singletons. The specimen sequenced was peripheral blood. The receptor set was obtained from a man between 60 and 75 years old with acute or convalescent COVID-19. Both conserved end residues are part of each CDR3. A D gene is named only where the DNA matches it firmly. Expanded clones get a size class; other rows say once, few or many, or leave the size out.

TRBD2	TRBV28	-	TRBJ2-1	CASSSLAGGYNEQFF	TGTGCCAGCAGCTCACTAGCGGGAGGGTACAATGAGCAGTTCTTC
-	TRBV3-1/TRBV3-2	-	TRBJ1-2	CASSSQGQTYGYTF	TGTGCCAGCAGCTCCCAGGGCCAGACCTATGGCTACACCTTC
TRBD2	TRBV7-2	-	TRBJ2-3	CASSLFGLAGADTQYF	TGTGCCAGCAGCTTATTTGGACTAGCGGGTGCAGATACGCAGTATTTT
-	TRBV7-9	-	TRBJ1-1	CASSGLTRGTEAFF	TGTGCCAGCAGCGGGCTGACTCGGGGCACTGAAGCTTTCTTT
TRBD2	TRBV9	-	TRBJ2-7	CASSVGAGGPTEQYF	TGTGCCAGCAGCGTTGGTGCGGGAGGGCCTACCGAGCAGTACTTC
-	TRBV28	-	TRBJ2-6	CASSYTLRSGANVLTF	TGTGCCAGCAGTTATACTCTTCGCTCTGGGGCCAACGTCCTGACTTTC
TRBD1	TRBV5-1	-	TRBJ2-6	CASSLLDRGSGANVLTF	TGCGCCAGCAGCTTGCTGGACAGGGGGAGTGGGGCCAACGTCCTGACTTTC
TRBD2	TRBV18	-	TRBJ2-7	CASSPRLAGGPTTYEQYF	TGTGCCAGCTCACCACGACTAGCGGGAGGGCCCACTACCTACGAGCAGTACTTC
TRBD2	TRBV7-2	once	TRBJ2-3	CASSLVLAGGADTQYF	TGTGCCAGCAGCTTAGTACTAGCGGGAGGCGCAGATACGCAGTATTTT
-	TRBV12-3/TRBV12-4	-	TRBJ2-7	CASSPDSYEQYF	TGTGCCAGCAGTCCAGACTCCTACGAGCAGTACTTC
-	TRBV5-6	-	TRBJ2-7	CASSLSKGRRPYEQYF	TGTGCCAGCAGCCTAAGTAAGGGGCGAAGGCCCTACGAGCAGTACTTC
-	TRBV28	-	TRBJ1-6	CASSSPLQGGVSPLHF	TGTGCCAGCAGTTCCCCTTTACAGGGTGGAGTTTCACCCCTCCACTTT
TRBD1	TRBV19	many	TRBJ1-6	CASSATGGEGSPLHF	TGTGCCAGTAGTGCGACAGGGGGTGAGGGTTCACCCCTCCACTTT
-	TRBV29-1	-	TRBJ1-1	CSVAQGGDTEAFF	TGCAGCGTGGCACAGGGTGGGGACACTGAAGCTTTCTTT
TRBD2	TRBV5-1	-	TRBJ2-1	CASSLGLAGASSYNEQFF	TGCGCCAGCAGCTTGGGACTAGCGGGAGCCAGCTCCTACAATGAGCAGTTCTTC
-	TRBV19	few	TRBJ1-1	CASSIPGFEAFF	TGTGCCAGTAGTATTCCGGGGTTTGAAGCTTTCTTT
TRBD1	TRBV5-1	-	TRBJ1-6	CASSSTGGADGNSPLHF	TGCGCCAGCAGCAGCACAGGGGGCGCGGATGGTAATTCACCCCTCCACTTT
-	TRBV14	-	TRBJ1-6	CASSQEGSSPLHF	TGTGCCAGCAGCCAGGAGGGGTCCTCACCCCTCCACTTT
TRBD2	TRBV19	-	TRBJ2-1	CASSMKGLAGVNEQFF	TGTGCCAGTAGTATGAAGGGACTAGCGGGAGTCAATGAGCAGTTCTTC
-	TRBV12-5	-	TRBJ2-2	CASVPLGGENTGELFF	TGTGCTAGTGTTCCCCTAGGAGGGGAGAACACCGGGGAGCTGTTTTTT
-	TRBV4-3	once	TRBJ1-3	CASSQEYGRSGNTIYF	TGCGCCAGCAGCCAAGAGTACGGTCGCTCTGGAAACACCATATATTTT
TRBD1	TRBV19	-	TRBJ1-2	CASSMIGQGARGYTF	TGTGCCAGTAGTATGATAGGTCAGGGGGCACGTGGCTACACCTTC
-	TRBV6-2/TRBV6-3	-	TRBJ1-5	CASSYVQKDQPQHF	TGTGCCAGCAGTTACGTACAGAAAGATCAGCCCCAGCATTTT
-	TRBV4-3	-	TRBJ1-1	CASSTQVMNTEAFF	TGCGCCAGCAGCACACAGGTTATGAACACTGAAGCTTTCTTT
TRBD2	TRBV30	-	TRBJ2-7	CAWSVLAGPYEQYF	TGTGCCTGGAGTGTGCTAGCGGGCCCCTACGAGCAGTACTTC
-	TRBV4-2	-	TRBJ2-2	CASSQNSGNTGELFF	TGTGCCAGCAGCCAAAATAGCGGCAACACCGGGGAGCTGTTTTTT
-	TRBV9	few	TRBJ1-2	CASSAGGANYGYTF	TGTGCCAGCAGCGCGGGGGGGGCCAACTATGGCTACACCTTC
-	TRBV6-5	-	TRBJ1-3	CASSTTGTVGNTIYF	TGTGCCAGCAGTACCACAGGGACGGTTGGAAACACCATATATTTT
-	TRBV3-1/TRBV3-2	-	TRBJ1-2	CASSQGAAGGYTF	TGTGCCAGCAGCCAGGGGGCGGCCGGTGGCTACACCTTC
-	TRBV4-1	-	TRBJ2-1	CASSPRSGQGMRLGGRGNEQFF	TGCGCCAGCAGCCCTCGATCGGGACAGGGGATGCGATTAGGCGGGAGGGGTAATGAGCAGTTCTTC
TRBD2	TRBV19	-	TRBJ2-1	CATLGGGSYNEQFF	TGTGCCACCCTTGGCGGGGGGTCCTACAATGAGCAGTTCTTC
-	TRBV7-3	few	TRBJ2-2	CASSFTGLANTGELFF	TGTGCCAGCAGCTTCACGGGATTAGCGAACACCGGGGAGCTGTTTTTT
-	TRBV11-2	few	TRBJ1-3	CASSFDSFSGNTIYF	TGTGCCAGCAGCTTTGACAGTTTCTCTGGAAACACCATATATTTT
-	TRBV6-5	-	TRBJ2-7	CATSGSGYEQYF	TGTGCCACCTCCGGGAGCGGCTACGAGCAGTACTTC
-	TRBV9	-	TRBJ1-2	CASSVRNGGYTF	TGTGCCAGCAGCGTCCGTAACGGTGGCTACACCTTC
-	TRBV9	-	TRBJ2-1	CASSVQQVDEQFF	TGTGCCAGCAGCGTACAACAGGTCGATGAGCAGTTCTTC
-	TRBV13	-	TRBJ2-3	CASSLGGNTQYF	TGTGCCAGCAGCTTAGGCGGGAATACGCAGTATTTT
-	TRBV28	-	TRBJ2-7	CASSLMDRFKPSYEQYF	TGTGCCAGCAGTTTAATGGACAGATTTAAGCCTTCCTACGAGCAGTACTTC
-	TRBV5-6	few	TRBJ2-1	CASSLVLGGNEQFF	TGTGCCAGCAGCTTGGTACTCGGGGGCAATGAGCAGTTCTTC
-	TRBV7-8	-	TRBJ2-2	CASRLTPQRSRIGELFF	TGTGCCAGCAGACTAACCCCCCAGCGCTCCCGTATCGGGGAGCTGTTTTTT
TRBD1	TRBV6-5	-	TRBJ1-1	CAGQQGVGTEAFF	TGTGCCGGTCAACAGGGGGTGGGCACTGAAGCTTTCTTT
-	TRBV29-1	-	TRBJ1-1	CSVEVTAEAFF	TGCAGCGTTGAAGTGACAGCTGAAGCTTTCTTT
-	TRBV6-6	-	TRBJ2-1	CASSARTSYNEQFF	TGTGCCAGCAGCGCGAGGACATCATACAATGAGCAGTTCTTC
-	TRBV6-6	-	TRBJ2-4	CASSYFTGYPETIQYF	TGTGCCAGCAGTTACTTCACCGGGTATCCAGAGACCATTCAGTACTTC
TRBD1	TRBV12-3/TRBV12-4	-	TRBJ2-4	CASSPDRKNIQYF	TGTGCCAGCAGCCCGGACAGGAAAAACATTCAGTACTTC
TRBD2	TRBV28	-	TRBJ2-1	CASSSTSGGSFEQFF	TGTGCCAGCAGTTCCACTAGTGGCGGGAGTTTTGAGCAGTTCTTC
-	TRBV10-1	once	TRBJ1-1	CASTERNTEAFF	TGCGCCAGCACCGAGCGGAACACTGAAGCTTTCTTT
TRBD1	TRBV19	-	TRBJ2-7	CASSSRDSPYEQYF	TGTGCCAGTAGTAGCCGGGACAGCCCTTACGAGCAGTACTTC
TRBD1	TRBV5-1	-	TRBJ1-6	CASSQEGTGSNSPLHF	TGCGCCAGCAGCCAGGAGGGGACAGGGTCTAATTCACCCCTCCACTTT
TRBD2	TRBV10-3	-	TRBJ2-2	CAIRNSGRATGELFF	TGTGCCATCCGAAATAGCGGGAGGGCCACCGGGGAGCTGTTTTTT
TRBD1	TRBV30	-	TRBJ2-5	CAWSLKGAETQYF	TGTGCCTGGAGCCTAAAGGGGGCAGAGACCCAGTACTTC
TRBD2	TRBV5-4	-	TRBJ2-1	CASSARTRNNEQFF	TGTGCCAGCAGCGCGCGGACTAGAAACAATGAGCAGTTCTTC